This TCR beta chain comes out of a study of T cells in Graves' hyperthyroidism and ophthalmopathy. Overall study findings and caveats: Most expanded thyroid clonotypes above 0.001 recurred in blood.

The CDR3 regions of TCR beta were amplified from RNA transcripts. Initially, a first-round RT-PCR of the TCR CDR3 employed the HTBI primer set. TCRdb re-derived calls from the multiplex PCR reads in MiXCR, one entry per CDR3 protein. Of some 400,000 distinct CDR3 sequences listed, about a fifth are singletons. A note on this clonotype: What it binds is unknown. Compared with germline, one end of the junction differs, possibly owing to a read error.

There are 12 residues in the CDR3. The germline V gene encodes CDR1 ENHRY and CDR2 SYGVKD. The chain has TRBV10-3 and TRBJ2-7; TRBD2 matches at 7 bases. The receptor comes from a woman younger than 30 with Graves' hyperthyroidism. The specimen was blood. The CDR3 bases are TGTGCCATCAAGCGGGGTACGGACGATCAGTACTTC. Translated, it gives CAIKRGTDDQYF.